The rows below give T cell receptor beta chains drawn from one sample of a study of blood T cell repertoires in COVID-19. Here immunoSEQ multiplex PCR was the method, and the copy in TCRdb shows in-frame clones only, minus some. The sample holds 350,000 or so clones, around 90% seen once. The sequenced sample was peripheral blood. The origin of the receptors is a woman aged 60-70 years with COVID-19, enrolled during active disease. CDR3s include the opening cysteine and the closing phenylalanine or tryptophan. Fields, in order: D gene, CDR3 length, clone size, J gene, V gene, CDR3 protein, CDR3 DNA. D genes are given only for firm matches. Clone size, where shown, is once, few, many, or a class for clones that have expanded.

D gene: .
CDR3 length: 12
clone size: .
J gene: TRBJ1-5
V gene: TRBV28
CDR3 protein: CASSESNQPQHF
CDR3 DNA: TGTGCCAGCAGTGAGAGCAATCAGCCCCAGCATTTT

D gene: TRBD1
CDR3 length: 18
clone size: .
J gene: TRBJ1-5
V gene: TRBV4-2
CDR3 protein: CASSHKGQGARSNQPQHF
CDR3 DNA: TGTGCCAGCAGCCATAAGGGACAGGGGGCGCGTAGCAATCAGCCCCAGCATTTT

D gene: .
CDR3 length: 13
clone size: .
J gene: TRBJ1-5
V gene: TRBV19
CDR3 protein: CATNEQFGQPQHF
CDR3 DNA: TGTGCCACCAACGAGCAGTTCGGGCAGCCCCAGCATTTT

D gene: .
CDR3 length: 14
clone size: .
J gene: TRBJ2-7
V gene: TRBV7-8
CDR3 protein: CASSLVEVTYEQYF
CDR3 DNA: TGTGCCAGCAGCTTAGTAGAAGTTACCTACGAGCAGTACTTC

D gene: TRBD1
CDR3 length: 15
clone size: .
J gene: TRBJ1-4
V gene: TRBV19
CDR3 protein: CASSMAGTGLEKLFF
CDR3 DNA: TGTGCCAGTAGTATGGCCGGGACAGGGCTAGAAAAACTGTTTTTT

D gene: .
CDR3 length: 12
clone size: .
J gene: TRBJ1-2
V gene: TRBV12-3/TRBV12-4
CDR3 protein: CASSQGRYGYTF
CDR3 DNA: TGTGCCAGCAGCCAGGGGCGCTATGGCTACACCTTC

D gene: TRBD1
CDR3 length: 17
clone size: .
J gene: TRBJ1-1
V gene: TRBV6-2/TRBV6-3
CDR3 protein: CASSHGQGRAMNTEAFF
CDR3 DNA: TGTGCCAGCAGTCATGGACAGGGTAGGGCGATGAACACTGAAGCTTTCTTT

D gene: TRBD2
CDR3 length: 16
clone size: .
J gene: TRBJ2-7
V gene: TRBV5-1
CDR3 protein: CASSPGGVLRAYEQYF
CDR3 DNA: TGCGCCAGCAGCCCGGGAGGTGTGCTCCGGGCCTACGAGCAGTACTTC

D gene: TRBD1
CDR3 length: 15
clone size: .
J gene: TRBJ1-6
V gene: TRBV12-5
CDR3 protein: CASGPGDRYNSPLHF
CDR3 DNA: TGTGCTAGTGGTCCAGGGGACAGGTATAATTCACCCCTCCACTTT

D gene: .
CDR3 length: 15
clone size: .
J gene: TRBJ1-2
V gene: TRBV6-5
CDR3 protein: CASSRTGGESYGYTF
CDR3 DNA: TGTGCCAGCAGCCGTACTGGTGGAGAGAGCTATGGCTACACCTTC

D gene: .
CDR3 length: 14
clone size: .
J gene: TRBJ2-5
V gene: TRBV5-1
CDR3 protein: CASSPSGQQETQYF
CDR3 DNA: TGCGCCAGCAGCCCATCGGGACAACAAGAGACCCAGTACTTC

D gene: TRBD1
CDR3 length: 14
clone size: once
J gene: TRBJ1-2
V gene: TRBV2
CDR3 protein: CASGAGTGSYGYTF
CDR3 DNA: TGTGCCAGCGGTGCCGGGACAGGTTCCTATGGCTACACCTTC

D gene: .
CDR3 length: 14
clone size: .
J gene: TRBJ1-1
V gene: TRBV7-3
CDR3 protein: CASSLDILNTEAFF
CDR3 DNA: TGTGCCAGCAGCTTAGACATTTTAAACACTGAAGCTTTCTTT

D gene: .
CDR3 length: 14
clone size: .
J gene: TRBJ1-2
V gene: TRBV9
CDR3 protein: CASTSRGASYGYTF
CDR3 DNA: TGTGCCAGCACATCTCGGGGGGCAAGCTATGGCTACACCTTC

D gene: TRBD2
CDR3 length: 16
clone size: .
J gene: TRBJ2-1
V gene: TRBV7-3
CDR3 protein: CASSPSRLAGGNEQFF
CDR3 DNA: TGTGCCAGCAGCCCGTCGCGACTAGCGGGGGGCAATGAGCAGTTCTTC

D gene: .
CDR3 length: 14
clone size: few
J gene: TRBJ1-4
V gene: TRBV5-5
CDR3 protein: CASSLAGAREKLFF
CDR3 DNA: TGTGCCAGCAGCTTAGCGGGGGCACGCGAAAAACTGTTTTTT

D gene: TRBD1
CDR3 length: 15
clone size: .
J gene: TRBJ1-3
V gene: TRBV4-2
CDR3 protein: CASSQPDRDRDTIYF
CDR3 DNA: TGTGCCAGCAGCCAGCCCGACAGGGATCGGGACACCATATATTTT

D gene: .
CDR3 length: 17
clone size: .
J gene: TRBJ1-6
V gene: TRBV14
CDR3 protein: CASSQLGIGVFNSPLHF
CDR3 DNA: TGTGCCAGCAGCCAATTAGGGATAGGGGTGTTTAATTCACCCCTCCACTTT

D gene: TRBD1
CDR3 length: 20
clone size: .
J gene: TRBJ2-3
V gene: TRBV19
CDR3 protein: CASSILPDPRDRGSTDTQYF
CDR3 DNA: TGTGCCAGTAGTATACTACCTGACCCTAGGGACAGGGGGAGCACAGATACGCAGTATTTT

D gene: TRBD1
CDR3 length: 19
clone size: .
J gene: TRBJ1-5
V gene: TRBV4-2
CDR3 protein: CASSQLVGTGGYSNQPQHF
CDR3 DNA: TGTGCCAGCAGCCAATTAGTAGGGACAGGGGGCTATAGCAATCAGCCCCAGCATTTT

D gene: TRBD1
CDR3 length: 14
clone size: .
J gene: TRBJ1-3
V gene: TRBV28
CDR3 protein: CASRTTGGGNTIYF
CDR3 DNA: TGTGCCAGCAGAACCACAGGGGGAGGAAACACCATATATTTT

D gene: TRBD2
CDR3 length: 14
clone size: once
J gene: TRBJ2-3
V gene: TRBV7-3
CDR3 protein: CASSLGRGADTQYF
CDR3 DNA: TGTGCCAGCAGCTTAGGACGGGGGGCAGATACGCAGTATTTT

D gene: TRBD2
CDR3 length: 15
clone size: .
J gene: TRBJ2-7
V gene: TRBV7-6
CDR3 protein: CASSKESGGAYEQYF
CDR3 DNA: TGTGCCAGCAGCAAGGAGAGCGGGGGGGCTTACGAGCAGTACTTC

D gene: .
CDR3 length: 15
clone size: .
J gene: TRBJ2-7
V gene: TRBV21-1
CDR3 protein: CASSKERRDSYEQYF
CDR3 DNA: TGTGCCAGCAGCAAAGAGAGGAGGGATTCGTACGAGCAGTACTTC

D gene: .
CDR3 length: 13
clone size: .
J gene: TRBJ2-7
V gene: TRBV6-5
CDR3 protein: CASIGGASYEQYF
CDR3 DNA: TGTGCCAGCATTGGGGGCGCTTCCTACGAGCAGTACTTC

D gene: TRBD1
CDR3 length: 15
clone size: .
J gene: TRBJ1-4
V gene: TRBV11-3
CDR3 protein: CASSRRQDRAEKLFF
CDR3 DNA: TGTGCCAGCAGCCGCCGCCAGGACAGGGCGGAAAAACTGTTTTTT

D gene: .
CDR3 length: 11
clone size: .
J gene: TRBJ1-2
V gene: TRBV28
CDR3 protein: CASSSGYGYTF
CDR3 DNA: TGTGCCAGCAGTTCAGGGTATGGCTACACCTTC

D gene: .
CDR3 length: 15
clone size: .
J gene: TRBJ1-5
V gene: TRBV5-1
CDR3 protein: CASSLDGGDGQPQHF
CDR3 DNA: TGCGCCAGCAGCTTGGACGGGGGGGACGGTCAGCCCCAGCATTTT

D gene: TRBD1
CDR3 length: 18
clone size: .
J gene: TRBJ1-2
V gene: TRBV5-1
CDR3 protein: CASSSHLTGSFMNYGYTF
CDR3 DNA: TGCGCCAGCAGTTCCCACCTGACAGGGTCTTTCATGAACTATGGCTACACCTTC

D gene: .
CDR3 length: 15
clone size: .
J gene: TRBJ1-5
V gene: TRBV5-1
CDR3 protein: CASSLEGQLNQPQHF
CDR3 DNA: TGCGCCAGCAGCTTGGAGGGACAACTAAATCAGCCCCAGCATTTT

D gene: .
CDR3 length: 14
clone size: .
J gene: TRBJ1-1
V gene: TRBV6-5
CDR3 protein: CASSYQGPNAEAFF
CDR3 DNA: TGTGCCAGCAGTTACCAGGGCCCTAACGCTGAAGCTTTCTTT

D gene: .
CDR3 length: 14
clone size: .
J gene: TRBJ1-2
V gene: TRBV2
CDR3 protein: CASSGRTLSYGYTF
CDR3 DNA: TGTGCCAGCAGTGGACGGACTCTTAGCTATGGCTACACCTTC

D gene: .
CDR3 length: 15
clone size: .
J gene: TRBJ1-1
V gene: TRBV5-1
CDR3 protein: CASSKRTVLNTEAFF
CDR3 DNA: TGCGCCAGCAGCAAACGCACAGTACTGAACACTGAAGCTTTCTTT

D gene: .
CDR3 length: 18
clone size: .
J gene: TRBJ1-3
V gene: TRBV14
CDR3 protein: CASSYIGRGRSSGNTIYF
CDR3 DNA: TGTGCCAGCAGCTACATAGGCAGGGGCCGAAGCTCTGGAAACACCATATATTTT

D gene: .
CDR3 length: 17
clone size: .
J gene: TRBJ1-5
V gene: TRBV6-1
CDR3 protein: CASSEEGGRGGNQPQHF
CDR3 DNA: TGTGCCAGCAGTGAAGAAGGAGGTCGCGGGGGGAATCAGCCCCAGCATTTT

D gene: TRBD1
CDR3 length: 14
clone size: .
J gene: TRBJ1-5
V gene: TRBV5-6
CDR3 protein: CASSRTGVNQPQHF
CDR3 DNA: TGTGCCAGCAGCCGGACAGGGGTTAATCAGCCCCAGCATTTT

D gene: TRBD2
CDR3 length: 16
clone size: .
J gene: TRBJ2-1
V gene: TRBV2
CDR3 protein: CASSEILAGDNNEQFF
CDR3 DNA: TGTGCCAGCAGTGAAATCCTAGCGGGGGACAACAATGAGCAGTTCTTC